This T cell receptor (beta chain) was retrieved from a study of cytomegalovirus exposure and HLA in healthy donors. The CDR3 has 12 amino acids. V was clipped by 8 bases and J by 7 bases, with 14 bases between them. From germline, CDR1 is GTSNPN and CDR2 SVGIG (reference sequence). A multiplex PCR was run with 60 Vbeta primers and 13 Jbeta primers. Repertoires were generated with immunoSEQ multiplex PCR, while TCRdb's copy carries only in-frame clones and drops some. The table includes about 99,000 clones, approximately 80% detected once. The rearrangement links TRBV30 to TRBJ1-4; D is unclear. This TCR was sampled from a male donor in good health and CMV-seropositive. The sequenced material came from PBMCs. CDR3 protein: CAGSQNGEKLFF. Written as DNA, the CDR3 is TGTGCCGGCTCCCAGAATGGTGAAAAACTGTTTTTT.